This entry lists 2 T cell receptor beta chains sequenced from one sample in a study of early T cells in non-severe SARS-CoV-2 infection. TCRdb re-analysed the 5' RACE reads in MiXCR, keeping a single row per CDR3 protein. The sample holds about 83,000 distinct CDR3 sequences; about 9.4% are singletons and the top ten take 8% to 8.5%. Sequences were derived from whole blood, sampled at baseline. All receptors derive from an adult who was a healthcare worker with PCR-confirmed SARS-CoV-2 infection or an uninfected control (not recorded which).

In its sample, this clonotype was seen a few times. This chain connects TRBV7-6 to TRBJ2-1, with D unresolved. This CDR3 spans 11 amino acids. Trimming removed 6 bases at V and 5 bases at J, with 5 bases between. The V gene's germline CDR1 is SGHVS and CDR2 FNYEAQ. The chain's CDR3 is CASREDNEQFF. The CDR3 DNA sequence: TGTGCCAGCAGAGAGGACAATGAGCAGTTCTTC.

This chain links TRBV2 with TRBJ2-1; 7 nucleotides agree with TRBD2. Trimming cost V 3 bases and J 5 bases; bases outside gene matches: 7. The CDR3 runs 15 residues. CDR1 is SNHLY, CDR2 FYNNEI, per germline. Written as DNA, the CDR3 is TGTGCCAGCAGTGACACGAGGGGAGGGGACAATGAGCAGTTCTTC. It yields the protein CASSDTRGGDNEQFF. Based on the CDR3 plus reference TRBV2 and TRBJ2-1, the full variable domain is EPEVTQTPSHQVTQMGQEVILRCVPISNHLYFYWYRQILGQKVEFLVSFYNNEISEKSEIFDDQFSVERPDGSNFTLKIRSTKLEDSAMYFCASSDTRGGDNEQFFGPGTRLTVL.